These 13 T cell receptor beta chains share one sample of origin, sequenced in a study of vaccination effects on CD4 cells after COVID-19. These receptors lack a known antigen. Assay used: immunoSEQ multiplex PCR; TCRdb lists only in-frame clones, some missing. The repertoire holds just under 60,000 clones, with 78% as singletons. Expansion with viral peptide pools was applied to antigen-specific CD4+ T cells by the ViraFEST assay prior to sequencing. The culture ran for approximately 10 days before CD4+ T cells were isolated. Either the BNT162b2 or mRNA-1273 vaccine was given to participants in two doses. Sequencing was performed on CD4+ T cells from PBMCs cultured with HCoV-OC43 spike peptides, taken after COVID-19 vaccination. Indicated subset: HCoV-OC43 spike overlapping peptide pool stimulation. These receptors all come from a human donor who received a COVID-19 vaccine.

The chain is built from TRBV2 and TRBJ1-1; 7 positions match TRBD1. V was pared by 5 bases and J by 4 bases, with 1 base of the junction left unmatched. The CDR3 extends over 12 amino acids. From germline, CDR1 is SNHLY and CDR2 FYNNEI. CDR3 protein: CASSPGGTEAFF. The CDR3, as DNA: TGTGCCAGCAGTCCAGGGGGCACTGAAGCTTTCTTT.

This chain joins TRBV5-4 and TRBJ1-4; a possible D gene is TRBD1 (5 bases). The V end was cut by 5 bases, the J end by 8 bases, with 19 bases between. The CDR3 totals 15 residues. CDR1 is SGHNT and CDR2 is YYREEE in the germline V gene (reference sequence). The CDR3 reads CASSLGGSLQEKLFF. CDR3 sequence (DNA): TGTGCCAGCAGTCTGGGGGGATCATTACAGGAAAAACTGTTTTTT. Full variable domain (outside the CDR3, taken from reference TRBV5-4 and TRBJ1-4): ETGVTQSPTHLIKTRGQQVTLRCSSQSGHNTVSWYQQALGQGPQFIFQYYREEENGRGNFPPRFSGLQFPNYSSELNVNALELDDSALYLCASSLGGSLQEKLFFGSGTQLSVL.

The chain employs TRBV5-8 and TRBJ2-3; maybe TRBD1 (6 bases). Trimming stripped 10 bases from V and 4 bases from J, with 19 bases between. The germline V gene has CDR1 SGHTS and CDR2 YDEGEE. The CDR3 totals 14 residues. CDR3 nucleotide sequence: TGTGCCTCCCCCGTTTGGCAGGGGCCAGATACGCAGTATTTT. Its protein product is CASPVWQGPDTQYF.

This clone was found once. The chain recombines TRBV6-6 with TRBJ1-1; D possibly corresponds to TRBD1 (5 bases). Germline CDR1 reads MNHNY; CDR2 reads SVGAGI (reference sequence). The CDR3 consists of 13 residues. V was shortened by 4 bases and J by 4 bases, with 10 bases between the two germline ends. The CDR3 sequence is CASSWGTGTEAFF. CDR3 DNA: TGTGCCAGCAGTTGGGGGACGGGCACTGAAGCTTTCTTT.

This clone was detected once. CDR3 loop: CASSQGLAGGRTGELFF. CDR3 DNA sequence: TGTGCCAGCAGTCAGGGACTAGCGGGGGGGCGGACCGGGGAGCTGTTTTTT. The V call is TRBV6-6, the J call TRBJ2-2, with 16 nucleotides matching TRBD2. Germline CDR1 MNHNY, CDR2 SVGAGI (reference sequence). V shed 5 bases, J shed 5 bases, and the junction held 5 bases outside the gene matches. The CDR3 has 17 residues.

The J gene is TRBJ1-5, the V gene TRBV28, with unresolved D. The CDR3 has 12 amino acids. Germline V CDR1 and CDR2: MDHEN, SYDVKM. V was shortened by 7 bases and J by 5 bases, with 9 bases between the two germline ends. The CDR3 DNA reads as TGTGCCAGCACCCTCGCTTATCAGCCCCAGCATTTT. Translation gives CASTLAYQPQHF.

This clone showed up just a few times. CDR3 amino acids: CASSYSGPRRGNTIYF. The CDR3 DNA reads as TGTGCCAGCAGTTACTCGGGACCCCGGAGGGGAAACACCATATATTTT. This chain links TRBV6-5 with TRBJ1-3, with a weak D call TRBD1 (5 bases). CDR1 is MNHEY, CDR2 SVGAGI, per germline. The CDR3 is 16 amino acids. V lost 0 bases and J lost 4, with 13 bases in between.

The chain is built from TRBV12-5 and TRBJ2-1, with 11 bases lining up with TRBD2. The CDR3 totals 15 residues. V shed 0 bases and J 9 bases; nucleotides not matched to a gene: 4. Germline CDR1 LGHNT, CDR2 FRNRAP. The CDR3 DNA is TGTGCTAGTGGTTTGGTACTAGCGGGGGCGAGTGAGCAGTTCTTC. Encoded protein: CASGLVLAGASEQFF.

The rearrangement uses TRBV5-1 and TRBJ1-4, with D tentatively TRBD1 (5 bases). Trimming pared 3 bases from V and 9 bases from J, leaving 15 bases between. The CDR3 loop spans 14 amino acids. From germline, CDR1 is SGHRS and CDR2 YFSETQ. CDR3 bases: TGCGCCAGCAGCTACGGGACGGACGAGAAAAAACTGTTTTTT. Translated: CASSYGTDEKKLFF.

This clone has only one observation. The chain is built from TRBV5-1 and TRBJ2-1, with D hard to call. Trimming removed 0 bases at V and 4 bases at J, with 11 bases between. The CDR3 extends over 15 amino acids. Per the germline V gene, CDR1 is SGHRS and CDR2 is YFSETQ. CDR3 nucleotide sequence: TGCGCCAGCAGCTTGGAGTCCTTAGAATACAATGAGCAGTTCTTC. It translates to CASSLESLEYNEQFF.

This sequence joins TRBV6-5 and TRBJ1-1, with 8 bases fitting TRBD1. The V gene's germline CDR1 is MNHEY and CDR2 SVGAGI. CDR3 length: 15 amino acids. V was clipped by 2 bases and J by 0 bases; unmatched bases: 2. The CDR3 region has the DNA TGTGCCAGCAGTTACGGGGACAGGCTGAACACTGAAGCTTTCTTT. Amino acid sequence: CASSYGDRLNTEAFF.

This clone was seen only once. The rearrangement joins TRBV2 to TRBJ1-1, with 8 positions matching TRBD1. CDR1 is SNHLY, CDR2 FYNNEI, per germline. V was pared by 6 bases and J by 5 bases, with 11 bases of the junction left unmatched. CDR3 size: 15 residues. CDR3 protein: CASSITQGERTEAFF. For the CDR3, the DNA is TGTGCCAGCAGCATTACACAGGGGGAAAGGACTGAAGCTTTCTTT.

J is TRBJ2-2 and V is TRBV19; the D is unclear. CDR1 and CDR2 (germline): LNHDA, SQIVND (reference sequence). V was shortened by 3 bases and J by 2 bases, with 10 bases between the two germline ends. There are 15 residues in the CDR3. The CDR3 DNA reads TGTGCCAGTAGTATGCGGCAGCGAAACACCGGGGAGCTGTTTTTT. This gives the protein CASSMRQRNTGELFF.